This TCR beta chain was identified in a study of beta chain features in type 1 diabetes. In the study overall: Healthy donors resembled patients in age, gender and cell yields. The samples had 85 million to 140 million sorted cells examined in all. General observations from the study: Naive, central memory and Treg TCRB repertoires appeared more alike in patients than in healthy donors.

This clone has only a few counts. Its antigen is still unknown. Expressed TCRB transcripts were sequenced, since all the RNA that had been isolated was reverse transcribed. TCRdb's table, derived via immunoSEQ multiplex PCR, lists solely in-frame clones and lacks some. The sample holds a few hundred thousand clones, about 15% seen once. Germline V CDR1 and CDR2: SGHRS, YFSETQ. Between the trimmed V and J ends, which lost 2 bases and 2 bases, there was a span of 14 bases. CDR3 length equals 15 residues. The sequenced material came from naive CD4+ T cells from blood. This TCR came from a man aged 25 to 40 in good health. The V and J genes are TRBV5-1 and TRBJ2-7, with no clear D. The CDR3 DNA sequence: TGCGCCAGCAGCTTAGGCGGCAGCGCAGCCTACGAGCAGTACTTC. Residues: CASSLGGSAAYEQYF.